What follows is one T cell receptor beta chain and its context. Its antigen is undetermined. The sample is drawn from a study of cytomegalovirus exposure and HLA in healthy donors. General study findings and limits: The authors judged a highly shared variant cluster likely a sequencing artifact. Rates of TCR association differed by HLA locus in a later analysis, with DRB1 highest and HLA-C lowest. A missense DCLRE1C variant was associated with V- and J-gene trimming of TCR beta chains in a later analysis, and an independent cohort replicated the association.

V lost 0 bases to trimming and J lost 6 bases; unmatched junction nucleotides: 8. This CDR3 comprises 17 residues. Per the germline V gene, CDR1 is LNHNV and CDR2 is YYDKDF (reference sequence). With 60 Vbeta and 13 Jbeta primers, the PCR was carried out. This table comes from immunoSEQ multiplex PCR, and its TCRdb copy is limited to in-frame clones, with some not included. The profile shows tens of thousands of clones, around three quarters of them singletons. Material: PBMCs. The genes are TRBV15 and TRBJ2-2, with 9 bases identical to TRBD2. The TCR comes from a man in his forties or fifties in good health and CMV-seronegative. CDR3 DNA: TGTGCCACCAGCAGAGATCCGCACGGGACTAGCTCCGGGGAGCTGTTTTTT. This sequence encodes CATSRDPHGTSSGELFF.